Given below is one TCR beta chain in context. With V trimmed by 6 bases and J by 4 bases, 5 bases remained unmatched. The length of the CDR3 is 12 residues. CDR1 is SQVTM and CDR2 is ANQGSEA in the germline V gene. TCRdb's table, derived via immunoSEQ multiplex PCR, lists solely in-frame clones and lacks some. The table shows approximately 98,000 clones, with around 90% occurring only once. The sample originates from a study of T cell changes during pregnancy in multiple sclerosis. The chain carries TRBV29-1 and TRBJ2-7; 8 bases fit TRBD1. The receptor was derived from a female donor in good health, enrolled as a control in a pregnancy study. Sequenced material: peripheral blood, taken after pregnancy. The CDR3 spells CSVRTGLYEQYF. Here the CDR3 DNA reads TGCAGCGTAAGGACAGGGCTTTACGAGCAGTACTTC.